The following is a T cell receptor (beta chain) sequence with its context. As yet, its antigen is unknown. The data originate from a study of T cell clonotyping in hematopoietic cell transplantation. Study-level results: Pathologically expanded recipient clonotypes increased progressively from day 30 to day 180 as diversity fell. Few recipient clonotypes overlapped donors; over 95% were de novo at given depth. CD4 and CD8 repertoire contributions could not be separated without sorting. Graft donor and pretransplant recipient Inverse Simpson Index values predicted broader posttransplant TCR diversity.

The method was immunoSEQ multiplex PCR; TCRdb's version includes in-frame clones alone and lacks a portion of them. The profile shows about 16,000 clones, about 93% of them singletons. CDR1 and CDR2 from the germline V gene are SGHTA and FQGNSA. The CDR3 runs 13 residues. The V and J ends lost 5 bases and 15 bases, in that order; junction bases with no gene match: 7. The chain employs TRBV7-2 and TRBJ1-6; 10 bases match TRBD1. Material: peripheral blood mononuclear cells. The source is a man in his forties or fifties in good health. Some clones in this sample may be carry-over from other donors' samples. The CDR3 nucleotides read TGTGCCAGCAGCCCTCGGACAGGGGGTTACCTCCACTTT. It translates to CASSPRTGGYLHF.